This section outlines one T cell receptor beta chain sequence together with its context. This record comes from a study of blood T cell repertoires in COVID-19. Study summary: Researchers got acute and convalescent COVID-19 samples from the United States, Italy and Spain.

The table came from immunoSEQ multiplex PCR; TCRdb's copy has only in-frame clones and leaves some out. The table lists a few hundred thousand clones, approximately 89% of them singletons. Trimming at V came to 5 bases and at J to 2 bases, leaving 5 bases not matched to a gene. Per the germline V gene, CDR1 is SGHNT and CDR2 is YENEEA. The CDR3 contains 17 residues. Patients at the Seattle site were enrolled during active infection and followed longitudinally. This clonotype was sampled from a woman in her sixties or seventies with COVID-19, enrolled during active disease. The chain couples TRBV11-3 to TRBJ2-3, with 15 bases matching TRBD2. The specimen was peripheral blood. DNA for the CDR3: TGTGCCAGCAGCAGGGGACTAGCGGGGGGCTACACAGATACGCAGTATTTT. It specifies CASSRGLAGGYTDTQYF.